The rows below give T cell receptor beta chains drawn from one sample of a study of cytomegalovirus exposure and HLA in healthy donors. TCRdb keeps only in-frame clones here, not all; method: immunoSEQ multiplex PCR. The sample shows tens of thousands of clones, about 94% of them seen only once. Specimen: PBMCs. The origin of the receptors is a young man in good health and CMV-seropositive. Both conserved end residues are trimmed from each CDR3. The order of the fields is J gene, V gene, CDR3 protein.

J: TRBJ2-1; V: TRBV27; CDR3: ASASGDYNEQF
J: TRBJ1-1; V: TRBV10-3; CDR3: AIGDSENTEAF
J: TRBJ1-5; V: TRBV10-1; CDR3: ASNMGQFHNQPQH
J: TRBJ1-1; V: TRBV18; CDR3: ASSPMREMNTEAF
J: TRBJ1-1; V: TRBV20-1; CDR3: SAPGGTEAF
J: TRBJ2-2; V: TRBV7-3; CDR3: ASSQDTNTGELF
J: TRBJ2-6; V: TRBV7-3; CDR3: ASSFIPGLSSGANVLT
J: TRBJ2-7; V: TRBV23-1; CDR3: ASSQENTTGQKSYEQY
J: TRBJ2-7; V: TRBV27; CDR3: ASSRRETYEQY
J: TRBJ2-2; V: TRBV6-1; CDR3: ASTVGLAETGELF
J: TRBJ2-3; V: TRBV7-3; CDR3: ASSLAGGISTDTQY
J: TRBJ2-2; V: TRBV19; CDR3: ASSPYPGRGVQTGELF
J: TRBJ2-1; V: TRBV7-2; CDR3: ASSSTSGQGNEQF
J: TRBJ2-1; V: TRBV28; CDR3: ASSFSGVEGWSSYNEQF
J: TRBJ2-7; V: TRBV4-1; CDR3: ASSQDVWRLAGGPSYEQY
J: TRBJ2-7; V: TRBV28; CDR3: ATIDSVLVEQY
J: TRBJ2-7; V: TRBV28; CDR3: ASSPDSHLPHEQY
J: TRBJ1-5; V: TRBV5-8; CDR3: ASSPTWDSLNQPQH
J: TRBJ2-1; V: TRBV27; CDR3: ASSEPGLVQYEQF
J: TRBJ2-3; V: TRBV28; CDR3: ASTAEAGGARTQY
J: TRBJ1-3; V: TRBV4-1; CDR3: ASRLQGSGNTIY
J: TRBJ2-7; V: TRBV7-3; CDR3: ASSLASGTPYEQY
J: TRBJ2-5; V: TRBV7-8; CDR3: ASSEGRGWSQETQY
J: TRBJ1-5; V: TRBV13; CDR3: ASSLGTAQRPQH